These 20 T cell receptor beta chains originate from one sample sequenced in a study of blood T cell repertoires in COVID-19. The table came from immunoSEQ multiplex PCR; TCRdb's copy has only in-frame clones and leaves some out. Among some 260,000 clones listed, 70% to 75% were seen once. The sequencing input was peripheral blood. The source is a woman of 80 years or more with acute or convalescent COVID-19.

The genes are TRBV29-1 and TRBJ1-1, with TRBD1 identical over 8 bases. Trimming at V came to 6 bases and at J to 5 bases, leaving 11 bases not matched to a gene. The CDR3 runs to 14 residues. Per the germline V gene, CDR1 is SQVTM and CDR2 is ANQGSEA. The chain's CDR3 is CSVMDRAGFTEAFF. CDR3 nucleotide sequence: TGCAGCGTGATGGACAGGGCGGGATTTACTGAAGCTTTCTTT.

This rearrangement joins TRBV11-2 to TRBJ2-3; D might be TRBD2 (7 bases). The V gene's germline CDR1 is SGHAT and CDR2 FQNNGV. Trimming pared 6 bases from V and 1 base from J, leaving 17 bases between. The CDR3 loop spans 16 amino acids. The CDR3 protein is CASSFSQGRGTDTQYF. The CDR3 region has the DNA TGTGCCAGCAGTTTCTCCCAGGGGAGGGGCACAGATACGCAGTATTTT. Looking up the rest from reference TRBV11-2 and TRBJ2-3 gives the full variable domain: EAGVAQSPRYKIIEKRQSVAFWCNPISGHATLYWYQQILGQGPKLLIQFQNNGVVDDSQLPKDRFSAERLKGVDSTLKIQPAKLEDSAVYLCASSFSQGRGTDTQYFGPGTRLTVL.

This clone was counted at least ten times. For the CDR3, the DNA is TGTGCCAGCAGTTACTCGATCGCGACAGGAACTTCTCCTAGCAATCAGCCCCAGCATTTT. Its protein product is CASSYSIATGTSPSNQPQHF. This rearrangement joins TRBV6-2 or TRBV6-3 to TRBJ1-5; possible D gene TRBD1, 6 bases. The germline CDR1 and CDR2 sequences are MNHEY and SVGEGT. The CDR3 extends over 20 amino acids. V gave up 0 bases and J gave up 0 bases, with 21 bases separating them.

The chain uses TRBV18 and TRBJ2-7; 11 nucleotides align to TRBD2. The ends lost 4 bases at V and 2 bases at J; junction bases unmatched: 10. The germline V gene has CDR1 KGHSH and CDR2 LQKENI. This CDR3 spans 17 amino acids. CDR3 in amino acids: CASSLGTSGSNPYEQYF. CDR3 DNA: TGTGCCAGCTCACTGGGGACTAGCGGCTCAAACCCCTACGAGCAGTACTTC.

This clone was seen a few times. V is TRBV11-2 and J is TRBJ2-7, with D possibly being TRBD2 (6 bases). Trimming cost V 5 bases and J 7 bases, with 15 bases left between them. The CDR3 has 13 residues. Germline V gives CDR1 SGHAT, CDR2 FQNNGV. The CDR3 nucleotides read TGTGCCAGCAGCCCGGGACCCCGGGGGGAGCAGTACTTC. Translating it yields CASSPGPRGEQYF. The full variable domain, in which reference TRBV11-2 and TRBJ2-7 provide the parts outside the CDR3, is EAGVAQSPRYKIIEKRQSVAFWCNPISGHATLYWYQQILGQGPKLLIQFQNNGVVDDSQLPKDRFSAERLKGVDSTLKIQPAKLEDSAVYLCASSPGPRGEQYFGPGTRLTVT.

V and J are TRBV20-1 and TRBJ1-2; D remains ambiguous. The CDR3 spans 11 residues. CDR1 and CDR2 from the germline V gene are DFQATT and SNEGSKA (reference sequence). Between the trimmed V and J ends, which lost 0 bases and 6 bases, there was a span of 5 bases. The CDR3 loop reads CSARDLDGYTF. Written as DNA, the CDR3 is TGCAGTGCTAGAGATTTAGATGGCTACACCTTC.

The CDR3 nucleotides read TGTGCCAGCAGTCTAACCTTAGCGGGGGTATCCTACAATGAGCAGTTCTTC. Protein sequence: CASSLTLAGVSYNEQFF. The chain uses TRBV6-2 or TRBV6-3 and TRBJ2-1, with 9 bases identical to TRBD2. CDR1 and CDR2 from the germline V gene are MNHEY and SVGEGT. The trim removed 5 bases at V and 1 base at J, leaving 9 bases unmatched. The CDR3 runs to 17 residues.

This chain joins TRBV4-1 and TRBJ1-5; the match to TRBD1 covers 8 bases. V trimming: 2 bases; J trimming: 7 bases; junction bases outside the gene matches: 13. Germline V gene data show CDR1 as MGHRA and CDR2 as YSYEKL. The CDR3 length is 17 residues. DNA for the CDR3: TGCGCCAGCAGCCAACCAACCAGGGGGCTTCGCGGGCAGCCCCAGCATTTT. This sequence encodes CASSQPTRGLRGQPQHF.

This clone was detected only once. The CDR3 DNA reads as TGTGCCAGCAGCTTAGGGTCAACAGGGCCTTGGGAGACCCAGTACTTC. This sequence encodes CASSLGSTGPWETQYF. This chain connects TRBV11-2 to TRBJ2-5, with a possible D match to TRBD1 (6 bases). Germline loops: CDR1 SGHAT, CDR2 FQNNGV. The V end lost 1 base, the J end lost 5 bases, and 17 bases lay between the germline ends. The CDR3 consists of 16 residues.

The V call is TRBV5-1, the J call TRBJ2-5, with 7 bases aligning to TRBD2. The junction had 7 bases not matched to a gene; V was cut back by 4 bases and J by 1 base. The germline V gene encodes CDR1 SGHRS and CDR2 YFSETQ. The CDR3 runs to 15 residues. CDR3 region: CASSIPGLTQETQYF. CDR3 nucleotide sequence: TGCGCCAGCAGCATCCCGGGACTAACCCAAGAGACCCAGTACTTC.

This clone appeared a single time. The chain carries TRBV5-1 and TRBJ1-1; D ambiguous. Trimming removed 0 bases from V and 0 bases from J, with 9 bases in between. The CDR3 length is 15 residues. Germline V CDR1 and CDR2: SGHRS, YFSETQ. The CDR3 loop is CASSLAAGLNTEAFF. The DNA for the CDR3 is TGCGCCAGCAGCTTGGCCGCGGGGTTGAACACTGAAGCTTTCTTT.

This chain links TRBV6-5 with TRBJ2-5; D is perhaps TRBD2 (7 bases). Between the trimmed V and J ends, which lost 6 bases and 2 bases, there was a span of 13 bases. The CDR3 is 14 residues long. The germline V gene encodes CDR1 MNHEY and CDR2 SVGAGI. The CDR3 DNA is TGTGCCAGCAGGGGGGGGGCGCAGCAAGAGACCCAGTACTTC. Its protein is CASRGGAQQETQYF.

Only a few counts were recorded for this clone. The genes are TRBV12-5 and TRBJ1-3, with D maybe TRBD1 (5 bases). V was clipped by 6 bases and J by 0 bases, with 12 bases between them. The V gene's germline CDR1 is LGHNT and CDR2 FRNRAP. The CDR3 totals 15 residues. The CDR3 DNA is TGTGCTAGTGGCCAGGCGCAGGGCTCTGGAAACACCATATATTTT. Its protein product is CASGQAQGSGNTIYF.

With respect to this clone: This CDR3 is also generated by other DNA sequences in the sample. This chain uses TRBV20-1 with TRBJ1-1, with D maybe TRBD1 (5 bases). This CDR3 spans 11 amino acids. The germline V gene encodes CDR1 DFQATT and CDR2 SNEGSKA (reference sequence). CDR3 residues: CSASGGTEAFF. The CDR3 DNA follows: TGCAGCGCGTCGGGGGGCACTGAAGCTTTCTTT.

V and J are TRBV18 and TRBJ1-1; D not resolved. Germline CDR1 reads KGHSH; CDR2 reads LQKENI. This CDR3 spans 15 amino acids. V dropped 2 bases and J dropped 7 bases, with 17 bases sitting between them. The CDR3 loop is CASSPLGSGDIEAFF. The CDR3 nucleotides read TGTGCCAGCTCACCATTAGGTTCGGGAGACATTGAAGCTTTCTTT. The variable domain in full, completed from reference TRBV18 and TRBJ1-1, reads NAGVMQNPRHLVRRRGQEARLRCSPMKGHSHVYWYRQLPEEGLKFMVYLQKENIIDESGMPKERFSAEFPKEGPSILRIQQVVRGDSAAYFCASSPLGSGDIEAFFGQGTRLTVV.

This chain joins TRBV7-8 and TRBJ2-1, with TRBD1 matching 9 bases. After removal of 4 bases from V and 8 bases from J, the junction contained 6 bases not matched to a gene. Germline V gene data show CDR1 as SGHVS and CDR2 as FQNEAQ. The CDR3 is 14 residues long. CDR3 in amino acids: CASSSRTGVYEQFF. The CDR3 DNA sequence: TGTGCCAGCAGCTCAAGGACAGGGGTTTATGAGCAGTTCTTC. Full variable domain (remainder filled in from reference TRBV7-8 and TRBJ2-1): GAGVSQSPRYKVAKRGQDVALRCDPISGHVSLFWYQQALGQGPEFLTYFQNEAQLDKSGLPSDRFFAERPEGSVSTLKIQRTQQEDSAVYLCASSSRTGVYEQFFGPGTRLTVL.

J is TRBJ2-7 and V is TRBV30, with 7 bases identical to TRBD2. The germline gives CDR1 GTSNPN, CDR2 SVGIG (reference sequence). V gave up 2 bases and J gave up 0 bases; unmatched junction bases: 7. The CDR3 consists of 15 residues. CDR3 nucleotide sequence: TGTGCCTGGAGTAAGTGGCGGGAGCCCTCCTACGAGCAGTACTTC. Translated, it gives CAWSKWREPSYEQYF.

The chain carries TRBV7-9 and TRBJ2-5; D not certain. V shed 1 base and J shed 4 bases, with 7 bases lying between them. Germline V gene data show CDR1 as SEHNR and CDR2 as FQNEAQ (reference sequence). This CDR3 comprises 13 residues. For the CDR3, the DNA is TGTGCCAGCAGCTTAGACAGTTCAGAGACCCAGTACTTC. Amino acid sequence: CASSLDSSETQYF.

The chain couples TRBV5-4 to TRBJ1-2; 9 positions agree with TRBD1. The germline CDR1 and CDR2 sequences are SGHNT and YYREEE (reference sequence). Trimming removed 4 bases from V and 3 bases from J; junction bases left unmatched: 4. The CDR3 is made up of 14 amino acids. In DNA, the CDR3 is TGTGCCAGCAGCGGGGACAGGGCGGACTATGGCTACACCTTC. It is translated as CASSGDRADYGYTF.

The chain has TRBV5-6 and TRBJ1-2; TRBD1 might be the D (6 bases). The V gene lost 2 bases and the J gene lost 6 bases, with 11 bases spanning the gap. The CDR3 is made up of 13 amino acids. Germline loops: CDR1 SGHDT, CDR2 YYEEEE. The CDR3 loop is CASSFPQGHGYTF. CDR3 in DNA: TGTGCCAGCAGCTTCCCACAGGGCCATGGCTACACCTTC.